This TCR beta chain was sequenced for a study of patients and donors after allogeneic stem cell transplantation. Trimming took off 3 bases at V and 3 bases at J, with 12 bases between the two ends. The CDR3 length is 14 residues. TCRdb re-called the RT-PCR reads with MiXCR, one entry per CDR3 protein. The sample includes about 960,000 distinct CDR3 sequences, under 20% of them seen just once. Sequencing was performed on blood, either unsorted or a sorted T cell fraction (not recorded which). The TCR comes from a human donor who was either an allogeneic HSCT recipient or a stem cell or donor lymphocyte infusion donor (not recorded which). It is not recorded whose cells these are; they may come from a transplant donor. J is TRBJ2-7 and V is TRBV12-3 or TRBV12-4; D gene unclear. CDR3 nucleotide sequence: TGTGCCAGCAGTTTCGCAGAGCCAATCTACGAGCAGTACTTC. Its protein is CASSFAEPIYEQYF.